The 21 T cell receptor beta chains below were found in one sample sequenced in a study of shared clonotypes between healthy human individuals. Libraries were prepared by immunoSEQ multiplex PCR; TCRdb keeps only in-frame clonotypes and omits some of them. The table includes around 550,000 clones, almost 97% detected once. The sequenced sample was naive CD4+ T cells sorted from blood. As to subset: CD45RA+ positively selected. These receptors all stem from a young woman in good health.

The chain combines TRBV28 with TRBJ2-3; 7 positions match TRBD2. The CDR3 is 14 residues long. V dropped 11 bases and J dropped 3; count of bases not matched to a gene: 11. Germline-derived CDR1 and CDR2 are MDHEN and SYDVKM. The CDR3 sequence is CAPLGGRSTDTQYF. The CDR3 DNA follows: TGTGCCCCCCTGGGAGGGAGAAGTACAGATACGCAGTATTTT.

The CDR3 coding sequence is TGCGCCAGCAGCTTGAGAGCGGGGTCCACAGATACGCAGTATTTT. Translating gives CASSLRAGSTDTQYF. The chain is built from TRBV5-1 and TRBJ2-3; 7 bases are shared with TRBD2. The CDR3 is 15 residues long. Germline CDR1 SGHRS, CDR2 YFSETQ. Losses at the gene ends were 1 base for V and 2 bases for J; bases not matched to a gene: 4. The full variable domain, with the rest looked up from reference TRBV5-1 and TRBJ2-3, is KAGVTQTPRYLIKTRGQQVTLSCSPISGHRSVSWYQQTPGQGLQFLFEYFSETQRNKGNFPGRFSGRQFSNSRSEMNVSTLELGDSALYLCASSLRAGSTDTQYFGPGTRLTVL.

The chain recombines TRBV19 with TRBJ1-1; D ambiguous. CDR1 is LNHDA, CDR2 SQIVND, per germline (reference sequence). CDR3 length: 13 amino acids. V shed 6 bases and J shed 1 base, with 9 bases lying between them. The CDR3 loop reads CASSQARNTEAFF. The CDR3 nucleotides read TGTGCCAGTAGCCAGGCCCGGAACACTGAAGCTTTCTTT.

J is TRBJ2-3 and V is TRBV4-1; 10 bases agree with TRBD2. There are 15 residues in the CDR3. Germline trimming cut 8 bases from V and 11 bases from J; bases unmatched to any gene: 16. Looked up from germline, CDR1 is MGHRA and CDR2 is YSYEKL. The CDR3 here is CASSREKLAGVGQYF. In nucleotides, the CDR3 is TGCGCCAGCTCCCGGGAGAAGCTAGCGGGAGTCGGGCAGTATTTT.

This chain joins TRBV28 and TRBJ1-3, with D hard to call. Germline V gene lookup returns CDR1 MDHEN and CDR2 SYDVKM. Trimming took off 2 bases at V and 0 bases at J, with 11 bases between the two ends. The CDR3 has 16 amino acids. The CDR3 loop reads CASSLSQASSGNTIYF. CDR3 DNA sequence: TGTGCCAGCAGTTTAAGCCAGGCCAGCTCTGGAAACACCATATATTTT.

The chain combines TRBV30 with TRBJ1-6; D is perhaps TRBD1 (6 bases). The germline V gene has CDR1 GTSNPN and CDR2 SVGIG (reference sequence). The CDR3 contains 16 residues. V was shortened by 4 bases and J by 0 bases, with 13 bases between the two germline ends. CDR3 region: CAWTSDSSSYNSPLHF. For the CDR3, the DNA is TGTGCCTGGACCTCGGACAGCAGCTCCTATAATTCACCCCTCCACTTT.

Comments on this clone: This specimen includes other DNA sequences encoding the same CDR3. The CDR3 DNA reads as TGTGCCAGCAGTTTAAGACAGGGTAGCAATCAGCCCCAGCATTTT. This gives the protein CASSLRQGSNQPQHF. The chain is built from TRBV28 and TRBJ1-5; 7 nucleotides line up with TRBD1. CDR1 and CDR2 from the germline V gene are MDHEN and SYDVKM. With V trimmed by 2 bases and J by 0 bases, 1 base remained unmatched. CDR3 size: 15 residues.

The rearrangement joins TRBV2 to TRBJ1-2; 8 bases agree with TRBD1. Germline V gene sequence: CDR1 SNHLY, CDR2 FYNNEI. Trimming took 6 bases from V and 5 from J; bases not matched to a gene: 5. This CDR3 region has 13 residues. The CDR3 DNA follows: TGTGCCAGCAGGGGGACAGGCCCGTATGGCTACACCTTC. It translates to CASRGTGPYGYTF.

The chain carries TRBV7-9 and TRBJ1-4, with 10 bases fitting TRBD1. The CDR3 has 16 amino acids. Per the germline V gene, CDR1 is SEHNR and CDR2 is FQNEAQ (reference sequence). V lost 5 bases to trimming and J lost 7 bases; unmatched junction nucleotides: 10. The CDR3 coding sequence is TGTGCCAGCAGCCTCTCGACAGGGGGCGGCGGTGAAAAACTGTTTTTT. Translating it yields CASSLSTGGGGEKLFF.

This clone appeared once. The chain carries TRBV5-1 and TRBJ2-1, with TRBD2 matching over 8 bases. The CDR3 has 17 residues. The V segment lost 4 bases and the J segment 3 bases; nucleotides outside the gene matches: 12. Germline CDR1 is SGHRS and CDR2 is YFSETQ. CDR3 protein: CASSPGRAGGIYNEQFF. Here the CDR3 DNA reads TGCGCCAGCAGCCCCGGTCGGGCGGGAGGTATCTACAATGAGCAGTTCTTC.

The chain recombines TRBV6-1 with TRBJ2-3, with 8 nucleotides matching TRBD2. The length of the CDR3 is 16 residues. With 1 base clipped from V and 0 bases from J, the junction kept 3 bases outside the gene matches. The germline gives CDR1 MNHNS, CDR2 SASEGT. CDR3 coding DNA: TGTGCCAGCAGTGAAGTAGCTAGCGGGAGCACAGATACGCAGTATTTT. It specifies CASSEVASGSTDTQYF.

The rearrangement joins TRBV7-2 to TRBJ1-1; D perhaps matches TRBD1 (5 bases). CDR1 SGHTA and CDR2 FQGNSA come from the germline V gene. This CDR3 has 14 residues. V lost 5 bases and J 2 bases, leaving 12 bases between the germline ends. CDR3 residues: CASSSGTGNTEAFF. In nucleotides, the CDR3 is TGTGCCAGCAGCAGTGGGACGGGAAACACTGAAGCTTTCTTT.

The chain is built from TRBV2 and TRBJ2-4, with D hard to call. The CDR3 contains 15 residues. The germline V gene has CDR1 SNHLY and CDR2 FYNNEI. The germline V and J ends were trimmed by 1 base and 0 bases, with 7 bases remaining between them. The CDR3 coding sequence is TGTGCCAGCAGTGAAGGCCGCTTAGCCAAAAACATTCAGTACTTC. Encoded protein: CASSEGRLAKNIQYF.

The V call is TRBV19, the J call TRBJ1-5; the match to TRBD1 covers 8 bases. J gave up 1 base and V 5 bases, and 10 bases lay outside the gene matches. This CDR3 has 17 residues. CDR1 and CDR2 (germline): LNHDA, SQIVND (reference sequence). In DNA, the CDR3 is TGTGCCAGTAGTCCTTCGGGACAGGCTATCAGCAATCAGCCCCAGCATTTT. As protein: CASSPSGQAISNQPQHF. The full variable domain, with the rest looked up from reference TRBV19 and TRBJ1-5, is DGGITQSPKYLFRKEGQNVTLSCEQNLNHDAMYWYRQDPGQGLRLIYYSQIVNDFQKGDIAEGYSVSREKKESFPLTVTSAQKNPTAFYLCASSPSGQAISNQPQHFGDGTRLSIL.

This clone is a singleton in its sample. The CDR3 nucleotides are TGTGCCAGCTCACCCCGGAAGGGGCAAAACATTCAGTACTTC. Its translation: CASSPRKGQNIQYF. The chain has TRBV18 and TRBJ2-4; TRBD1 might be the D (5 bases). The CDR3 spans 14 residues. V lost 3 bases, J lost 5 bases, and 11 bases lay in between. Germline V gene sequence: CDR1 KGHSH, CDR2 LQKENI.

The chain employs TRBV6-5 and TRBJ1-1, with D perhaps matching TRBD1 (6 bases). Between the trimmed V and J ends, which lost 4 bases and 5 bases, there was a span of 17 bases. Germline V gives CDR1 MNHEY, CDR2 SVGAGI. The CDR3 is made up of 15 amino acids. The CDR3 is CASSSGGEGETEAFF. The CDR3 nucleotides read TGTGCCAGCAGTTCGGGGGGAGAGGGGGAAACTGAAGCTTTCTTT.

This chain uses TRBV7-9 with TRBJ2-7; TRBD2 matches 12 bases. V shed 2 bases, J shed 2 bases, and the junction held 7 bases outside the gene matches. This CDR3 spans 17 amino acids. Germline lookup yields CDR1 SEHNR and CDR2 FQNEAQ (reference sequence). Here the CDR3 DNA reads TGTGCCAGCAGCTTATATCTAGCGGGAGGGGCCGCCTACGAGCAGTACTTC. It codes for CASSLYLAGGAAYEQYF.

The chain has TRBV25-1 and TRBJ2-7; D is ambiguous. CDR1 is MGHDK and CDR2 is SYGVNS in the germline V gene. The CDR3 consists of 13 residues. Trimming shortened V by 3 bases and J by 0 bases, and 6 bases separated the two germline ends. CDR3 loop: CASSEASSYEQYF. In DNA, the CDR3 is TGTGCCAGCAGTGAGGCAAGCTCCTACGAGCAGTACTTC.

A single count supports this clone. CDR3 DNA sequence: TGTGCCAGCATCCCAGGTGGACGGATCTCTGGAAACACCATATATTTT. It codes for CASIPGGRISGNTIYF. V is TRBV28 and J is TRBJ1-3; D call uncertain. V shed 7 bases and J shed 0 bases, with 16 bases lying between them. CDR1 MDHEN and CDR2 SYDVKM come from the germline V gene. This CDR3 comprises 16 residues.

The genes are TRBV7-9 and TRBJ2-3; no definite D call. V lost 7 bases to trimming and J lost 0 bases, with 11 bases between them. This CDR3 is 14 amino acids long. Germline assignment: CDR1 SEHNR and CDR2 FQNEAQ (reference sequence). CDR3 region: CASISGTSTDTQYF. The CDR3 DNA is TGTGCCAGCATATCCGGTACTAGCACAGATACGCAGTATTTT.

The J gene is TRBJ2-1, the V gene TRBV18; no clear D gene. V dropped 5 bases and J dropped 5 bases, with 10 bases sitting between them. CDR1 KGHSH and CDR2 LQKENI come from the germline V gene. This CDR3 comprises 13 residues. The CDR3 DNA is TGTGCCAGCTCATCCCTTCGGGACAATGAGCAGTTCTTC. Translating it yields CASSSLRDNEQFF.